The rows below give T cell receptor beta chains drawn from one sample of a study of glioma-infiltrating T cells after dendritic cell vaccination. TCRdb's table, derived via immunoSEQ multiplex PCR, lists solely in-frame clones and lacks some. The table shows tens of thousands of clones, with roughly 83% occurring only once. The source was blood, collected after dendritic cell vaccination. All receptors come from a human donor with glioblastoma. Both conserved end residues are part of each CDR3. A D gene is named only where the DNA matches it firmly. Some rows mark clone size as missing; the rest say once, few, many or name a class of expanded clone.

size: .
J: TRBJ1-1
D: TRBD1
V: TRBV7-3
DNA: TGTGCCAGCAGCGATCGGGACAGGGGAGGGAACACTGAAGCTTTCTTT
CDR3: CASSDRDRGGNTEAFF

size: .
J: TRBJ2-7
D: .
V: TRBV27
DNA: TGTGCCAGCAGTAGGAGCAGGGCCTACGAGCAGTACTTC
CDR3: CASSRSRAYEQYF

size: .
J: TRBJ2-7
D: TRBD1
V: TRBV5-6
DNA: TGTGCCAGCAGCGGAGAGGACAGGGGCCTATTTGAATCCTACGAGCAGTACTTC
CDR3: CASSGEDRGLFESYEQYF

size: .
J: TRBJ1-4
D: .
V: TRBV4-1
DNA: TGCGCCAGCAGCCAAGACTATGCGACAGGTTTCAATGAAAAACTGTTTTTT
CDR3: CASSQDYATGFNEKLFF

size: .
J: TRBJ2-3
D: TRBD1
V: TRBV6-5
DNA: TGTGCCAGCAGTCCACAGGGGTTGAGAGCAGATACGCAGTATTTT
CDR3: CASSPQGLRADTQYF

size: .
J: TRBJ2-3
D: .
V: TRBV18
DNA: TGTGCCAGCTCACCTCCGTTCCCCACAGATACGCAGTATTTT
CDR3: CASSPPFPTDTQYF

size: .
J: TRBJ1-1
D: .
V: TRBV4-1
DNA: TGCGCCAGCAGCCAGGGGCGGGGGGGCCAAAACACTGAAGCTTTCTTT
CDR3: CASSQGRGGQNTEAFF

size: .
J: TRBJ2-3
D: .
V: TRBV6-5
DNA: TGTGCCAGCAGTTACGGGGGGTTGGATACGCAGTATTTT
CDR3: CASSYGGLDTQYF

size: .
J: TRBJ2-5
D: .
V: TRBV5-1
DNA: TGCGCCAGCAGCCCACTCGCGGGGCGATTGGAGACCCAGTACTTC
CDR3: CASSPLAGRLETQYF

size: .
J: TRBJ1-1
D: .
V: TRBV6-5
DNA: TGTGCCAGCACCTGGGGTTCGGGGACTGAAGCTTTCTTT
CDR3: CASTWGSGTEAFF

size: .
J: TRBJ2-7
D: .
V: TRBV6-5
DNA: TGTGCCAGCAGTTACCCAGGGACCTACGAGCAGTACTTC
CDR3: CASSYPGTYEQYF

size: .
J: TRBJ1-2
D: .
V: TRBV5-4
DNA: TGTGCCAGCAGCTTGATCCGAGATAATGGCTACACCTTC
CDR3: CASSLIRDNGYTF

size: few
J: TRBJ1-1
D: .
V: TRBV4-2
DNA: TGTGCCAGCAGCTCAGGGCTGGGGAACACTGAAGCTTTCTTT
CDR3: CASSSGLGNTEAFF

size: .
J: TRBJ1-2
D: .
V: TRBV29-1
DNA: TGCAGCGTTGAAGGGCAGGGTCTGGGCAACTATGGCTACACCTTC
CDR3: CSVEGQGLGNYGYTF

size: .
J: TRBJ1-2
D: TRBD1
V: TRBV6-5
DNA: TGTGCCAGCAGCCTGACAGGGAAAGGCTATGGCTACACCTTC
CDR3: CASSLTGKGYGYTF

size: once
J: TRBJ1-3
D: .
V: TRBV5-4
DNA: TGTGCCAGCAGCTTGTACAGCTCTGGAAACACCATATATTTT
CDR3: CASSLYSSGNTIYF

size: few
J: TRBJ2-2
D: .
V: TRBV10-3
DNA: TGTGCCATCAGTGAGTCGAGTACGAACACCGGGGAGCTGTTTTTT
CDR3: CAISESSTNTGELFF

size: .
J: TRBJ2-7
D: .
V: TRBV9
DNA: TGTGCCAGCAGCGTAGATGCTAGCAGTTACGAGCAGTACTTC
CDR3: CASSVDASSYEQYF

size: .
J: TRBJ2-1
D: TRBD2
V: TRBV7-2
DNA: TGTGCCAGCAGAACGAGCGGGGGGGACAGTGAGCAGTTCTTC
CDR3: CASRTSGGDSEQFF

size: .
J: TRBJ2-1
D: .
V: TRBV5-1
DNA: TGCGCCAGCAGCTTGTCACTTCTTCTCTACAATGAGCAGTTCTTC
CDR3: CASSLSLLLYNEQFF

size: .
J: TRBJ2-3
D: TRBD2
V: TRBV4-1
DNA: TGCGCCAGCAGCTCCCCGGGGGGGGACACAGATACGCAGTATTTT
CDR3: CASSSPGGDTDTQYF

size: .
J: TRBJ2-5
D: .
V: TRBV7-8
DNA: TGTGCCAGCAGTCCGGCGGGAGAGACCCAGTACTTC
CDR3: CASSPAGETQYF

size: .
J: TRBJ2-1
D: .
V: TRBV12-5
DNA: TGTGCTAGTGGTTTGGGACAGGACTACAATGAGCAGTTCTTC
CDR3: CASGLGQDYNEQFF

size: .
J: TRBJ1-2
D: .
V: TRBV18
DNA: TGTGCCAGCTCAAACACGTCAGGGGTACCGGGCTATGGCTACACCTTC
CDR3: CASSNTSGVPGYGYTF

size: .
J: TRBJ1-2
D: .
V: TRBV30
DNA: TGTGCCTGGAGCAATCCCGGGAGAAACTATGGCTACACCTTC
CDR3: CAWSNPGRNYGYTF

size: .
J: TRBJ2-7
D: TRBD2
V: TRBV11-3
DNA: TGTGCCAGCAGCTGGGACGGGGGGGCGCGGTACTTC
CDR3: CASSWDGGARYF

size: .
J: TRBJ2-7
D: .
V: TRBV29-1
DNA: TGCAGCGTTGCTTCGGGGAAGCCCTACGAGCAGTACTTC
CDR3: CSVASGKPYEQYF

size: .
J: TRBJ2-7
D: TRBD1
V: TRBV13
DNA: TGTGCCAGCAGCACCCGAGGACAGGTCTCCTACGAGCAGTACTTC
CDR3: CASSTRGQVSYEQYF

size: .
J: TRBJ2-1
D: TRBD1
V: TRBV7-2
DNA: TGTGCCAGCAGCTTGTGGACAGGGACGAACAATGAGCAGTTCTTC
CDR3: CASSLWTGTNNEQFF

size: few
J: TRBJ2-7
D: .
V: TRBV28
DNA: TGTGCCAGCAGTTTTACACCTCCCCCCTACGAGCAGTACTTC
CDR3: CASSFTPPPYEQYF

size: .
J: TRBJ2-3
D: .
V: TRBV6-1
DNA: TGTGCCACTGAAAAACAGCTCAATCAGCCCCAGTATTTT
CDR3: CATEKQLNQPQYF

size: .
J: TRBJ2-3
D: .
V: TRBV10-1
DNA: TGCGCCAGCAGTGAAGGAGTGGGCACAGATACGCAGTATTTT
CDR3: CASSEGVGTDTQYF

size: .
J: TRBJ2-1
D: .
V: TRBV19
DNA: TGTGCCAGTAGTATGTCCGGGGGGCGGACAAGGATCAATGAGCAGTTCTTC
CDR3: CASSMSGGRTRINEQFF

size: .
J: TRBJ2-4
D: .
V: TRBV4-3
DNA: TGCGCCAGCAGCCAAGATCCTGCCCCCCCGTCCGGGGACTTC
CDR3: CASSQDPAPPSGDF

size: .
J: TRBJ2-3
D: .
V: TRBV11-3
DNA: TGTGCCAGCAGCTTAATCGGGTCCACAGATACGCAGTATTTT
CDR3: CASSLIGSTDTQYF

size: .
J: TRBJ2-2
D: TRBD2
V: TRBV27
DNA: TGTGCCAGCAGTTTACGGCTAGCGGGGGCTACAACCGGGGAGCTGTTTTTT
CDR3: CASSLRLAGATTGELFF

size: .
J: TRBJ1-2
D: TRBD1
V: TRBV27
DNA: TGTGCCAGCAGTTTGAGGACAGGTAGAGGGTATGGCTACACCTTC
CDR3: CASSLRTGRGYGYTF

size: .
J: TRBJ2-2
D: .
V: TRBV7-7
DNA: TGTGCTAGCAGCTGGGCAAGCACCGGGGAGCTGTTTTTT
CDR3: CASSWASTGELFF

size: .
J: TRBJ1-2
D: .
V: TRBV19
DNA: TGTGCCAGCTACCAGGTTGTGGATGGCTACACCTTC
CDR3: CASYQVVDGYTF

size: .
J: TRBJ2-5
D: .
V: TRBV6-5
DNA: TGTGCCAGCAGTTACTCGGGCCTTATCCAGTACTTC
CDR3: CASSYSGLIQYF

size: .
J: TRBJ1-2
D: .
V: TRBV30
DNA: TGTGCCTGGGGGGGGGACCTACAGGTCCATGGCTACACCTTC
CDR3: CAWGGDLQVHGYTF

size: few
J: TRBJ2-2
D: .
V: TRBV30
DNA: TGTGCCTGGAGGGGGAGGGGGTCTTCAACCGGGGAGCTGTTTTTT
CDR3: CAWRGRGSSTGELFF

size: .
J: TRBJ2-7
D: .
V: TRBV18
DNA: TGTGCCAGCTCACCCATGGGGGGCTACGAGCAGTACTTC
CDR3: CASSPMGGYEQYF

size: .
J: TRBJ2-7
D: TRBD1
V: TRBV5-1
DNA: TGCGCCAGCAGCTCAAGGACAGGGTTCACCTACGAGCAGTACTTC
CDR3: CASSSRTGFTYEQYF

size: .
J: TRBJ1-6
D: TRBD1
V: TRBV5-1
DNA: TGCGCCAGCAGCTTGGGAGGCGGACAGGGACATTCACCCCTCCACTTT
CDR3: CASSLGGGQGHSPLHF

size: few
J: TRBJ2-2
D: .
V: TRBV19
DNA: TGTGCCAGTAGTATGGGTTGGGGAGTCAACACCGGGGAGCTGTTTTTT
CDR3: CASSMGWGVNTGELFF

size: .
J: TRBJ1-2
D: TRBD1
V: TRBV9
DNA: TGTGCCAGCAGCGTAGGGGACAGGGGTACGGCTAACTATGGCTACACCTTC
CDR3: CASSVGDRGTANYGYTF

size: .
J: TRBJ2-7
D: .
V: TRBV7-8
DNA: TGTGCCAGCAGCTTACAGCCCCCAGGGTCTGCCGAGCAGTACTTC
CDR3: CASSLQPPGSAEQYF

size: .
J: TRBJ1-2
D: .
V: TRBV19
DNA: TGTGCCAGTAGTATAGAAAGGACAGCTAACTATGGCTACACCTTC
CDR3: CASSIERTANYGYTF

size: .
J: TRBJ2-1
D: TRBD2
V: TRBV6-1
DNA: TGTGCCAGCAGAGGGACTATTTACAATGAGCAGTTCTTC
CDR3: CASRGTIYNEQFF

size: .
J: TRBJ2-7
D: .
V: TRBV4-1
DNA: TGCGCCAGCAGCCAGGGCCGGCTAGCTACCTACGAGCAGTACTTC
CDR3: CASSQGRLATYEQYF

size: .
J: TRBJ1-6
D: .
V: TRBV5-1
DNA: TGCGCCAGCAGCTTGGCCGGGGGGGGACTTTCACCCCTCCACTTT
CDR3: CASSLAGGGLSPLHF

size: .
J: TRBJ1-6
D: TRBD1
V: TRBV7-9
DNA: TGTGCCAGCAGCCGCGGGACAGGGAGGATCAATTCACCCCTCCACTTT
CDR3: CASSRGTGRINSPLHF

size: .
J: TRBJ2-3
D: .
V: TRBV18
DNA: TGTGCCAGCTCACCGGCATCCGATAGCACAGATACGCAGTATTTT
CDR3: CASSPASDSTDTQYF

size: few
J: TRBJ1-6
D: .
V: TRBV28
DNA: TGTGCCAGCAGTTCGGGTGATTCACCCCTCCACTTT
CDR3: CASSSGDSPLHF

size: .
J: TRBJ2-1
D: .
V: TRBV27
DNA: TGTGCCAGCAGTTTCGGAGGGGTGGGGAATGAGCAGTTCTTC
CDR3: CASSFGGVGNEQFF

size: .
J: TRBJ2-7
D: TRBD1
V: TRBV6-4
DNA: TGTGCCAGCAGTCCTTCCGGACAGGGGTTCGACGAGCAGTACTTC
CDR3: CASSPSGQGFDEQYF